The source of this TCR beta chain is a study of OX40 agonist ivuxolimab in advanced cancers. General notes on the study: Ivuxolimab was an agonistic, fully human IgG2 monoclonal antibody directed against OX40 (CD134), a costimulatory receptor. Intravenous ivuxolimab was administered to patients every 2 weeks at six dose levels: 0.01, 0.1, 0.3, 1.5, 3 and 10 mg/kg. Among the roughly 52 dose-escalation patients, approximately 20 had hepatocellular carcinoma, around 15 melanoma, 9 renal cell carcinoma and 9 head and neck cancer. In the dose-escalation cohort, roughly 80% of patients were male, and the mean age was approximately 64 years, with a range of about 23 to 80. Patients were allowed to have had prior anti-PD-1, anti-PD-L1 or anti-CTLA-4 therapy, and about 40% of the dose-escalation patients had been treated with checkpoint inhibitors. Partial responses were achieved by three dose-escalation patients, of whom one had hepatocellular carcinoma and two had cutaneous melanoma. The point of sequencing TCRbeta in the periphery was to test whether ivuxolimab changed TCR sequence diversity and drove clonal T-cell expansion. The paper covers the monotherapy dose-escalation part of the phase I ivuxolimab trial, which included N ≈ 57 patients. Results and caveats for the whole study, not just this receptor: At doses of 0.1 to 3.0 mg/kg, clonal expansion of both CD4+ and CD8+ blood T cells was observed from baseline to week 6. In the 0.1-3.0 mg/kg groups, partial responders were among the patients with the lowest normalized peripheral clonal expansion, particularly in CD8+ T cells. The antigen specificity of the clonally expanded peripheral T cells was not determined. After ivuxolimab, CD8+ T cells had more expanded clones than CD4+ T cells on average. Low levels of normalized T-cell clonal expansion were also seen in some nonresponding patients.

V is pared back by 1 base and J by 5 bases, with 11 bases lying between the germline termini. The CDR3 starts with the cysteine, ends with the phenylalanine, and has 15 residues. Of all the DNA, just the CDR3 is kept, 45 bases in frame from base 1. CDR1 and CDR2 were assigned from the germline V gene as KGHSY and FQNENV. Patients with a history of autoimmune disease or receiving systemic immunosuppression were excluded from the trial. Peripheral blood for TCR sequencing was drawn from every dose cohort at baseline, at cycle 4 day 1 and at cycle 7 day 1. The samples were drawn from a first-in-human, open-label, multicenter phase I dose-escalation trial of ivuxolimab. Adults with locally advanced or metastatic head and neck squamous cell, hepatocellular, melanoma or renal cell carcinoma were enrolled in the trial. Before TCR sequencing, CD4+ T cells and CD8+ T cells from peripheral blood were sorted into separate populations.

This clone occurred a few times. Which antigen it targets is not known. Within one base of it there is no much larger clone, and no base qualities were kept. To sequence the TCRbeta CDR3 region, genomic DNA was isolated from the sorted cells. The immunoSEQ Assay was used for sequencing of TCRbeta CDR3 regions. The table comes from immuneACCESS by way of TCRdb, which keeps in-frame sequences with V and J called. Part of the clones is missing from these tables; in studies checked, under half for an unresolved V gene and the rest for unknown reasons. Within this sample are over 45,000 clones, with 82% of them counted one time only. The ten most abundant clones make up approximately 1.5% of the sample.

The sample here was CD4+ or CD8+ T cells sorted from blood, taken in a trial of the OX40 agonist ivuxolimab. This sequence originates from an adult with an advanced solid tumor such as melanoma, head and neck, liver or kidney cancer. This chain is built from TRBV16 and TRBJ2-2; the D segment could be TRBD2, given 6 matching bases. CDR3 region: CASSQLGGGTGELFF. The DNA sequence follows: TGTGCCAGCAGCCAATTGGGAGGTGGAACCGGGGAGCTGTTTTTT.